This T cell receptor beta chain was recorded in a study of T cells in Graves' hyperthyroidism and ophthalmopathy. Study-level results: Model-based prediction identified ophthalmopathy a median 6.5 months prior to its onset. In blood, most of the thyroid clonotypes expanded above 0.001 were also present.

Note on this clonotype: Its antigen remains unknown.

Amplified TCR beta CDR3 regions came from RNA transcripts. Researchers ran a first-round RT-PCR on the TCR CDR3 using the HTBI primer set. Using its own MiXCR run on the multiplex PCR reads, TCRdb lists one record per CDR3 protein. Of 500,000 to 650,000 distinct CDR3 sequences in the sample, approximately 48% were seen once. Thyroid ultrasound, orbital computed tomography, clinical symptoms, and serum thyroxine and TRAb underpinned diagnoses. The V gene's germline CDR1 is SNHLY and CDR2 FYNNEI. The CDR3 is made up of 13 amino acids. Trimming removed 10 bases from V and 6 bases from J, with 16 bases in between.

This clonotype was sampled from an adult woman with Graves' disease, either hyperthyroidism or ophthalmopathy (not recorded which). The sequenced sample consisted of peripheral blood or thyroid tissue (not recorded which). V usage is TRBV2 and J usage is TRBJ1-5, with D tentatively TRBD1 (5 bases). This CDR3 is CATSLWGGQPQHF. In DNA, the CDR3 is TGTGCCACTTCCCTTTGGGGGGGTCAGCCCCAGCATTTT.